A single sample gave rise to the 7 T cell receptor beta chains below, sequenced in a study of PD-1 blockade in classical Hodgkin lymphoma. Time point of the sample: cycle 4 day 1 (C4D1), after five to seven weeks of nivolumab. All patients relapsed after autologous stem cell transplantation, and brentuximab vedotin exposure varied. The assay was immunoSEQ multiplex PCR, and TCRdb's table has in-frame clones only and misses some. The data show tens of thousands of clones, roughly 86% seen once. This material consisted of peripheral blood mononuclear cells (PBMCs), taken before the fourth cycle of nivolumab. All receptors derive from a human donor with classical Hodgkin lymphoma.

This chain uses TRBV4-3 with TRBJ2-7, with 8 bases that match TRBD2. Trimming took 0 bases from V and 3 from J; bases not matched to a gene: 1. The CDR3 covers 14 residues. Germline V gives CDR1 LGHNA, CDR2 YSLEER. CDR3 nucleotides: TGCGCCAGCAGCCAAGAGCGGGGGGACTACGAGCAGTACTTC. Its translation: CASSQERGDYEQYF.

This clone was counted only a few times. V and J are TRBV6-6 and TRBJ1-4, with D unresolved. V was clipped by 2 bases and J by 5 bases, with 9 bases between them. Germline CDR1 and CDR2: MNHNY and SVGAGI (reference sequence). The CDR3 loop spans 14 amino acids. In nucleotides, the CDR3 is TGTGCCAGCAGTTACGGTCATAACAATGAAAAACTGTTTTTT. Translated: CASSYGHNNEKLFF.

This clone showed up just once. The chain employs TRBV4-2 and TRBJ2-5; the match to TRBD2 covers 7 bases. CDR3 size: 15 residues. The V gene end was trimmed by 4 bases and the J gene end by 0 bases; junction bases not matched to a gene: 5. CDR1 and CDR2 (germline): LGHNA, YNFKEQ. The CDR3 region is CASSPSGGYQETQYF. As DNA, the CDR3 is TGTGCCAGCAGCCCCTCCGGGGGGTACCAAGAGACCCAGTACTTC.

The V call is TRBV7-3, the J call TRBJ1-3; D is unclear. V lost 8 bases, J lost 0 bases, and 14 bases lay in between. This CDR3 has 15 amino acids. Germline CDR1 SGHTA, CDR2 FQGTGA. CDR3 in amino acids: CASPSGESSGNTIYF. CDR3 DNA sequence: TGTGCCAGCCCTTCAGGTGAGAGCTCTGGAAACACCATATATTTT.

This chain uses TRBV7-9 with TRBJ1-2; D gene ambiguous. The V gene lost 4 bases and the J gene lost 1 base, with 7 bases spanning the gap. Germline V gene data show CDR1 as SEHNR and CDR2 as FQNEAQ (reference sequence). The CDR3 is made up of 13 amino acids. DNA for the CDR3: TGTGCCAGCAGCTCTCAGAGTAACTATGGCTACACCTTC. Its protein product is CASSSQSNYGYTF. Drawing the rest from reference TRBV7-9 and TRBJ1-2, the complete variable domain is DTGVSQNPRHKITKRGQNVTFRCDPISEHNRLYWYRQTLGQGPEFLTYFQNEAQLEKSRLLSDRFSAERPKGSFSTLEIQRTEQGDSAMYLCASSSQSNYGYTFGSGTRLTVV.

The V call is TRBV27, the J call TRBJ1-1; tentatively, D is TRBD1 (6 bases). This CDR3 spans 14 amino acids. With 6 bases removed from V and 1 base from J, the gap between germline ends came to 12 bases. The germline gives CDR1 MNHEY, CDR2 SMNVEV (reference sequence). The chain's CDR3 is CASRLQGQNTEAFF. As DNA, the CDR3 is TGTGCCAGCAGGTTACAGGGTCAGAACACTGAAGCTTTCTTT.

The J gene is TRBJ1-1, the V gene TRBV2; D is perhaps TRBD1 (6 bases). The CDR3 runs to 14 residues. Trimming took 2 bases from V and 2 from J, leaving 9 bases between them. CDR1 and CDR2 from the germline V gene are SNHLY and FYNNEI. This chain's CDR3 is CASSETRGNTEAFF. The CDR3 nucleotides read TGTGCCAGCAGTGAAACCAGGGGAAACACTGAAGCTTTCTTT.